A selection of T cell receptor beta chains follows, all from one sample in a study of blood T cells in healthy people across ages. TCRdb fed the 5' RACE reads into MiXCR, producing one record per CDR3 protein. Of about 1 million distinct CDR3 sequences listed, less than 50% are singletons. Sequenced material: blood. The receptor source for this set is a woman aged 55-70 years in good health. Each CDR3 is given with its conserved first and last residue. Fields, in order: V gene, J gene, clone size, D gene, CDR3 DNA, CDR3 protein. A D gene is named only where the DNA matches it firmly. The size entry is marked missing in some rows and otherwise reads once, few, many or a size class.

>TRBV12-3/TRBV12-4|TRBJ1-5|NA|TRBD1
TGTGCCAGCATCTTCTCGGGGTGGGGGCAGGGGGCCGTTCAGCCCCAGCATTTT
CASIFSGWGQGAVQPQHF
>TRBV29-1|TRBJ2-1|NA|NA
TGCAGCGCTGGCAGGGATTTGTACGGTGGTGAGCAGTTCTTC
CSAGRDLYGGEQFF
>TRBV4-1|TRBJ2-7|NA|TRBD2
TGCGCCAGCAGCCAAGGATTTGTAGCGGGGAGCTCCTACGAGCAGTACTTC
CASSQGFVAGSSYEQYF
>TRBV5-4|TRBJ2-1|once|NA
TGTGCCAGCAGGAGCGAGGGGCACAATGAGCAGTTCTTC
CASRSEGHNEQFF
>TRBV14|TRBJ2-5|NA|TRBD2
TGTGCCAGCAGCCCCTTCGGGCTAGCGGGAAAAGAGACCCAGTACTTC
CASSPFGLAGKETQYF
>TRBV20-1|TRBJ2-7|NA|NA
TGCAGTGCTAGAGTGACGGCGCGGGGTGTGAACGAGCAGTACTTC
CSARVTARGVNEQYF
>TRBV5-6|TRBJ2-4|NA|NA
TGTGCCAGCAGCTTGCTGGGAGATAAAAACATTCAGTACTTC
CASSLLGDKNIQYF
>TRBV15|TRBJ2-7|NA|NA
TGTGCCACCAGCAGAGCGTATGAGCAGTACTTC
CATSRAYEQYF
>TRBV25-1|TRBJ2-5|few|TRBD1
TGTGCCAGCAGTGAACCGCCAGGACAGGGCAGGGAGACCCAGTACTTC
CASSEPPGQGRETQYF
>TRBV13|TRBJ2-5|NA|NA
TGTGCCAGCAGCTTAGGTGAGGGCTCTTATCAAGAGACCCAGTACTTC
CASSLGEGSYQETQYF
>TRBV2|TRBJ1-2|few|NA
TGTGCCAGCAGTGACGCATCTAACTATGGCTACACCTTC
CASSDASNYGYTF
>TRBV29-1|TRBJ2-7|NA|NA
TGCAGCGTACAGGCGGCCTACGAGCAGTACTTC
CSVQAAYEQYF
>TRBV6-2/TRBV6-3|TRBJ2-4|NA|NA
TGTGCCAGCAGTACGTCTCCAGGCCCTCACATTCAGTACTTC
CASSTSPGPHIQYF
>TRBV6-5|TRBJ1-2|few|NA
TGTGCCAGCAGCCCTCCCGGTGGGCCGGGGGGCTACACCTTC
CASSPPGGPGGYTF
>TRBV3-1|TRBJ2-5|NA|TRBD2
TGTGCCAGCAGCCAATCTAGCGGGACCAGAGAGCAGTACTTC
CASSQSSGTREQYF
>TRBV7-2|TRBJ2-1|NA|TRBD1
TGTGCCAGCAGCTTAGACCGACAGGGGTCGAAAAATGAGCAGTTCTTC
CASSLDRQGSKNEQFF
>TRBV7-8|TRBJ2-5|once|NA
TGTGCCAGCAGCGTCCAGGGCGCAGAGACCCAGTACTTC
CASSVQGAETQYF
>TRBV20-1|TRBJ2-1|many|NA
TGCAGTGCTAGACCGGGAGTCGACAATGAGCAGTTCTTC
CSARPGVDNEQFF
>TRBV7-9|TRBJ2-1|NA|TRBD1
TGTTCCAGCAGCACAGGGACAGGGGGTCAGTTCTTC
CSSSTGTGGQFF
>TRBV7-6|TRBJ2-1|few|TRBD2
TGTGCCAGCAGCTTCGGGAGCGGGAGTCGGGATGAGCAGTTCTTC
CASSFGSGSRDEQFF
>TRBV7-3|TRBJ2-3|once|NA
TGTGCCAGCAGCCCCGGTGGGGGAACCGCAGATACGCAGTATTTT
CASSPGGGTADTQYF
>TRBV15|TRBJ2-7|NA|NA
TGTGCCACCAGCAGGGGCCTCCTCGGATACGAGCAGTACTTC
CATSRGLLGYEQYF
>TRBV9|TRBJ2-7|NA|NA
TGTGCCAGCAGCGTAGACTCGTCCTCCTACGAGCAGTACTTC
CASSVDSSSYEQYF
>TRBV28|TRBJ2-7|few|TRBD2
TGTGCCAGCAGTACTCGCGGGAGAGGTAATGAGCAGTACTTC
CASSTRGRGNEQYF
>TRBV3-1|TRBJ2-7|NA|NA
TGTGCCAGCAGCCAAGATCTTGTACAGGAGCAGTACTTC
CASSQDLVQEQYF
>TRBV29-1|TRBJ2-1|NA|TRBD2
TGCAGCGTTGTGTTCTTTGGGTCGGCTAGCGGGAGGGCGAATGAGCAGTTCTTC
CSVVFFGSASGRANEQFF
>TRBV29-1|TRBJ2-1|NA|TRBD1
TGCAGCGTAGGGACAGGGACATTAAGCTCCTACAATGAGCAGTTCTTC
CSVGTGTLSSYNEQFF
>TRBV20-1|TRBJ2-7|few|TRBD2
TGCAGTGCTTTAGCGGGGGCAAGCTCCTACGAGCAGTACTTC
CSALAGASSYEQYF
>TRBV20-1|TRBJ2-1|few|TRBD1
TGCAGTGCGTACGACAGGGGGTCCTACAATGAGCAGTTCTTC
CSAYDRGSYNEQFF
>TRBV12-3/TRBV12-4|TRBJ2-7|once|TRBD2
TGTGCCAGCAGTCCCGGTTATAGCGGGCGATACGAGCAGTACTTC
CASSPGYSGRYEQYF
>TRBV12-5|TRBJ2-5|once|TRBD1
TGTGCTAGTGGTTTGGTCGAGGACAGGGCAAATGAGCAGTACTTC
CASGLVEDRANEQYF
>TRBV2|TRBJ2-7|NA|NA
TGTGCCAGCAGCCCTCTCTCCTTGGGGGGCTCCTACGAGCAGTACTTC
CASSPLSLGGSYEQYF
>TRBV3-1|TRBJ2-5|NA|NA
TGTGCCAGCAGCCAGGATAGTGGCACGGAGACCCAGTACTTC
CASSQDSGTETQYF
>TRBV5-1|TRBJ2-5|NA|TRBD2
TGCGCCAGCAGCTTAGCGGGAGGGCCAAACGTTGAGCAGTACTTC
CASSLAGGPNVEQYF
>TRBV29-1|TRBJ2-5|NA|NA
TGCAGCGTTCTCCCAACAGAAAGAGGGACCCAGTACTTC
CSVLPTERGTQYF